Each of the 27 T cell receptor beta chains below was sequenced from the same sample in a study of CD8 T cells in Susac syndrome. The authors reverse transcribed roughly 0.5 to 1 ug RNA with random hexamers. MiXCR, run by TCRdb on the immunoSEQ multiplex PCR reads, gives a single entry per CDR3 protein. This table has under 550,000 distinct CDR3 sequences, approximately 85% appearing once. The sample comprised CD8+ T cells from PBMCs. The receptors stem from a human donor with multiple sclerosis.

J is TRBJ2-1 and V is TRBV5-4, with D perhaps matching TRBD1 (6 bases). The CDR3 is 15 residues long. Trimming stripped 2 bases from V and 5 bases from J, with 14 bases between. The germline V gene has CDR1 SGHNT and CDR2 YYREEE (reference sequence). In nucleotides, the CDR3 is TGTGCCAGCAGCTTTGGTCAGGGGAACCACAATGAGCAGTTCTTC. Its protein product is CASSFGQGNHNEQFF. The full variable domain, completed using reference TRBV5-4 and TRBJ2-1, is ETGVTQSPTHLIKTRGQQVTLRCSSQSGHNTVSWYQQALGQGPQFIFQYYREEENGRGNFPPRFSGLQFPNYSSELNVNALELDDSALYLCASSFGQGNHNEQFFGPGTRLTVL.

This chain uses TRBV7-2 with TRBJ2-2, with a tentative D call TRBD1 (6 bases). The ends were cut back, 5 bases at V and 1 base at J, with 17 bases in the middle. CDR1 is SGHTA, CDR2 FQGNSA, per germline. The CDR3 consists of 17 residues. The CDR3 DNA reads TGTGCCAGCAGCCGAGACAGGTCTTTTTTGAACACCGGGGAGCTGTTTTTT. It is translated as CASSRDRSFLNTGELFF.

This clonotype has only one observation. V gene TRBV11-2 combines with J gene TRBJ2-3, with a tentative D call TRBD1 (5 bases). The length of the CDR3 is 17 residues. V dropped 1 base and J dropped 2 bases, with 16 bases sitting between them. Germline V CDR1 and CDR2: SGHAT, FQNNGV. The CDR3 here is CASSLAAGPALTDTQYF. The CDR3 DNA reads as TGTGCCAGCAGCTTAGCTGCAGGGCCCGCCCTCACAGATACGCAGTATTTT.

This clonotype was seen only a few times. The CDR3 loop is CASSIEGTGNQPQHF. The CDR3 DNA is TGTGCCAGTAGTATAGAGGGAACGGGCAATCAGCCCCAGCATTTT. The chain uses TRBV19 and TRBJ1-5; D is unresolved. The CDR3 loop spans 15 amino acids. The V end was cut by 0 bases, the J end by 2 bases, with 8 bases between. Looked up from germline, CDR1 is LNHDA and CDR2 is SQIVND (reference sequence).

This chain links TRBV27 with TRBJ2-1; D possibly uses TRBD1 or TRBD2 (6 bases each). Trimming left V 7 bases short and J 8 bases short, with 24 bases between. CDR3 length: 16 residues. Germline loops: CDR1 MNHEY, CDR2 SMNVEV (reference sequence). In nucleotides, the CDR3 is TGTGCCAGCACCGTTACAGGGTGGGGCGGGACCCATGAGCAGTTCTTC. This translates into CASTVTGWGGTHEQFF.

The rearrangement joins TRBV2 to TRBJ2-7, with 11 bases aligning to TRBD2. The V gene's germline CDR1 is SNHLY and CDR2 FYNNEI. This CDR3 region has 14 residues. Trimming removed 2 bases from V and 5 bases from J; junction bases left unmatched: 2. The CDR3 DNA sequence: TGTGCCAGCAGTGAAACTAGCGGGAGCGACGAGCAGTACTTC. Its protein product is CASSETSGSDEQYF.

This chain joins TRBV5-1 and TRBJ2-2, with 7 bases identical to TRBD1. Germline trimming cut 3 bases from V and 4 bases from J; bases unmatched to any gene: 6. The CDR3 is 15 residues long. CDR1 is SGHRS, CDR2 YFSETQ, per germline. The DNA for the CDR3 is TGCGCCAGCAGCTCCCTGACAGGGATCACCGGGGAGCTGTTTTTT. It codes for CASSSLTGITGELFF. The full variable domain, completed using reference TRBV5-1 and TRBJ2-2, is KAGVTQTPRYLIKTRGQQVTLSCSPISGHRSVSWYQQTPGQGLQFLFEYFSETQRNKGNFPGRFSGRQFSNSRSEMNVSTLELGDSALYLCASSSLTGITGELFFGEGSRLTVL.

For the CDR3, the DNA is TGTGCCAGCAGCTTGGAGTCAGAACAGTATCCGAACACCGGGGAGCTGTTTTTT. Translating gives CASSLESEQYPNTGELFF. The chain links TRBV5-4 to TRBJ2-2, with unresolved D. CDR3 length equals 18 residues. Germline V gene data show CDR1 as SGHNT and CDR2 as YYREEE (reference sequence). V was clipped by 0 bases and J by 0 bases, with 15 bases between them.

The chain's CDR3 is CAISDPTGMTYEQYF. The CDR3 nucleotides are TGTGCCATCAGTGACCCGACAGGGATGACCTACGAGCAGTACTTC. The chain uses TRBV10-3 and TRBJ2-7, with 7 nucleotides matching TRBD1. The V gene end was trimmed by 3 bases and the J gene end by 2 bases; junction bases not matched to a gene: 7. Germline CDR1 is ENHRY and CDR2 is SYGVKD. The CDR3 length is 15 residues.

In its sample, this clonotype was seen once. The rearrangement links TRBV27 to TRBJ2-1, with a tentative D call TRBD1 (6 bases). V was clipped by 3 bases and J by 7 bases, with 16 bases between them. Germline CDR1 reads MNHEY; CDR2 reads SMNVEV (reference sequence). This CDR3 spans 15 amino acids. The CDR3 loop is CASSFPAGTPNEQFF. CDR3 DNA: TGTGCCAGCAGTTTCCCCGCCGGGACACCGAATGAGCAGTTCTTC.

V is TRBV5-1 and J is TRBJ2-3; D uncertain. This CDR3 contains 13 residues. V lost 5 bases and J 0 bases, leaving 7 bases between the germline ends. Germline CDR1 reads SGHRS; CDR2 reads YFSETQ. The CDR3 is CASRYDSTDTQYF. The CDR3 coding sequence is TGCGCCAGCAGGTACGACAGCACAGATACGCAGTATTTT.

V is TRBV15 and J is TRBJ2-7, with D uncertain. The CDR3 sequence is 11 residues long. Trimming cost V 5 bases and J 2 bases, with 4 bases left between them. CDR1 is LNHNV and CDR2 is YYDKDF in the germline V gene (reference sequence). The CDR3 region is CATSDPYEQYF. The CDR3 DNA is TGTGCCACCAGCGATCCCTACGAGCAGTACTTC.

The chain recombines TRBV4-1 with TRBJ2-7; D possibly corresponds to TRBD1 (6 bases). The CDR3 has 13 amino acids. Trimming took 3 bases from V and 3 from J, leaving 9 bases between them. Germline loops: CDR1 MGHRA, CDR2 YSYEKL. The CDR3 sequence is CASSQGHGYEQYF. CDR3 in DNA: TGCGCCAGCAGCCAGGGACACGGCTACGAGCAGTACTTC.

The V and J genes are TRBV5-5 and TRBJ1-1; D is unresolved. Germline values: CDR1 SGHKS, CDR2 YYEKEE (reference sequence). The CDR3 sequence is 13 residues long. V was shortened by 4 bases and J by 6 bases, with 13 bases between the two germline ends. The DNA of the CDR3 is TGTGCCAGCAGCCATGGAGAGTATCCTGAAGCTTTCTTT. Translating gives CASSHGEYPEAFF.

The CDR3 DNA reads as TGTGCCAGCAGTGAATCGGTACCGAACACTGAAGCTTTCTTT. This codes for CASSESVPNTEAFF. This chain connects TRBV25-1 to TRBJ1-1, with unresolved D. Trimming cost V 1 base and J 1 base, with 7 bases left between them. Germline V gene sequence: CDR1 MGHDK, CDR2 SYGVNS. This CDR3 has 14 residues.

The chain joins TRBV29-1 to TRBJ1-1; maybe TRBD1 (5 bases). This CDR3 comprises 11 residues. The germline V gene has CDR1 SQVTM and CDR2 ANQGSEA. V lost 6 bases and J 11 bases, leaving 16 bases between the germline ends. CDR3 sequence reads: CSVPSGSGAFF. The DNA for the CDR3 is TGCAGCGTACCCTCAGGGTCCGGCGCTTTCTTT.

In its sample, this clonotype was seen once. The rearrangement uses TRBV4-1 and TRBJ1-1, with D unclear. The V gene lost 0 bases and the J gene lost 2 bases, with 10 bases spanning the gap. From germline, CDR1 is MGHRA and CDR2 YSYEKL. The CDR3 contains 15 residues. CDR3 nucleotides: TGCGCCAGCAGCCAAGATCCCGGGGATAACACTGAAGCTTTCTTT. Amino acids: CASSQDPGDNTEAFF.

The J gene is TRBJ1-5, the V gene TRBV28, with D unclear. From germline, CDR1 is MDHEN and CDR2 SYDVKM. V was pared by 6 bases and J by 0 bases, with 15 bases between. The CDR3 consists of 16 residues. The CDR3 sequence is CASSNTGPDSNQPQHF. The DNA of the CDR3 is TGTGCCAGCAGCAACACCGGGCCAGATAGCAATCAGCCCCAGCATTTT.

The rearrangement links TRBV4-2 to TRBJ2-7, with 8 bases lining up with TRBD2. Germline V CDR1 and CDR2: LGHNA, YNFKEQ. V lost 0 bases to trimming and J lost 4 bases; unmatched junction nucleotides: 8. The CDR3 covers 16 residues. In nucleotides, the CDR3 is TGTGCCAGCAGCCAAGAGGGTAGCGGGATTCCATACGAGCAGTACTTC. Translating it yields CASSQEGSGIPYEQYF.

This chain uses TRBV7-2 with TRBJ2-5, with TRBD1 as a possible D gene (6 bases). The CDR3 consists of 16 residues. Germline loops: CDR1 SGHTA, CDR2 FQGNSA. The ends were cut back, 3 bases at V and 5 bases at J, with 19 bases in the middle. CDR3 region: CASSLPTGQETETQYF. CDR3 bases: TGTGCCAGCAGCTTGCCGACAGGTCAAGAAACGGAGACCCAGTACTTC.

The chain is built from TRBV7-9 and TRBJ2-1; 8 nucleotides align to TRBD1. The germline V gene has CDR1 SEHNR and CDR2 FQNEAQ (reference sequence). V lost 3 bases to trimming and J lost 5 bases; unmatched junction nucleotides: 15. This CDR3 has 18 residues. The CDR3 spells CASSLHFSGGKVNNEQFF. DNA for the CDR3: TGTGCCAGCAGCTTGCACTTTTCAGGGGGCAAGGTAAACAATGAGCAGTTCTTC.

The chain has TRBV29-1 and TRBJ2-7, with D tentatively TRBD2 (6 bases). Trimming stripped 8 bases from V and 3 bases from J, with 17 bases between. Germline-derived CDR1 and CDR2 are SQVTM and ANQGSEA. The CDR3 is 13 amino acids. The CDR3 bases are TGCAGCCGAGGAGGGGCCGAGAGCTACGAGCAGTACTTC. As protein: CSRGGAESYEQYF.

The chain combines TRBV7-9 with TRBJ2-6; D is possibly TRBD1 (6 bases). This CDR3 is 18 amino acids long. CDR1 is SEHNR, CDR2 FQNEAQ, per germline (reference sequence). Trimming shortened V by 5 bases and J by 2 bases, and 19 bases separated the two germline ends. CDR3 nucleotide sequence: TGTGCCAGCAGCCCCCCCCAGGGGATAACCCCTGGGGCCAACGTCCTGACTTTC. Translation gives CASSPPQGITPGANVLTF.

The rearrangement uses TRBV6-1 and TRBJ2-1; 11 bases are a match to TRBD2. There are 16 residues in the CDR3. Germline CDR1 MNHNS, CDR2 SASEGT. The J segment lost 8 bases and the V segment lost 5 bases, leaving 11 bases of the junction unmatched. The CDR3 here is CASSPSLAGGMDEQFF. For the CDR3, the DNA is TGTGCCAGCAGTCCTTCTTTAGCGGGGGGGATGGATGAGCAGTTCTTC.

The DNA for the CDR3 is TGTGCCAGTAGTAGCCGGGACTCTCAAGATCGCTATGGCTACACCTTC. It codes for CASSSRDSQDRYGYTF. V is TRBV19 and J is TRBJ1-2; D might be TRBD1 (5 bases). Germline CDR1 is LNHDA and CDR2 is SQIVND (reference sequence). The ends were cut back, 4 bases at V and 4 bases at J, with 19 bases in the middle. The CDR3 is 16 amino acids.

The J gene is TRBJ2-5, the V gene TRBV7-2; maybe TRBD2 (7 bases). The germline V gene encodes CDR1 SGHTA and CDR2 FQGNSA. V was pared by 6 bases and J by 2 bases, with 19 bases between. The CDR3 runs 16 residues. The DNA for the CDR3 is TGTGCCAGCAGTCCGGGGGGCTTTCCCTCTCAAGAGACCCAGTACTTC. Its protein is CASSPGGFPSQETQYF. Complete variable domain (other parts from reference TRBV7-2 and TRBJ2-5): GAGVSQSPSNKVTEKGKDVELRCDPISGHTALYWYRQSLGQGLEFLIYFQGNSAPDKSGLPSDRFSAERTGGSVSTLTIQRTQQEDSAVYLCASSPGGFPSQETQYFGPGTRLLVL.

The genes are TRBV7-6 and TRBJ1-1; the D gene is possibly TRBD1 (6 bases). In germline, CDR1 is SGHVS, CDR2 FNYEAQ. The CDR3 length is 18 residues. With 1 base removed from V and 0 bases from J, the gap between germline ends came to 18 bases. This chain's CDR3 is CASSLEVAGALMNTEAFF. CDR3 nucleotide sequence: TGTGCCAGCAGCTTAGAGGTGGCAGGGGCGCTGATGAACACTGAAGCTTTCTTT.